This TCR beta chain was found in a study of cytomegalovirus exposure and HLA in healthy donors. Study-level findings and limits: Some highly shared sequence variants likely arose as a pipeline artifact. Productive status was seen about 87% or about 30% of the time for most TCR beta V segments in an earlier analysis. Diagnosis of cytomegalovirus status made by the classifier reportedly showed high specificity and sensitivity. Over 150 TCR beta chains were listed as cytomegalovirus-associated.

Germline V gives CDR1 MDHEN, CDR2 SYDVKM. CDR3 length: 19 amino acids. The trim removed 5 bases at V and 1 base at J, leaving 17 bases unmatched. About this clone: Its target is not known.

PCR primers comprised 60 Vbeta and 13 Jbeta primers. TCRdb's copy holds only in-frame clones and misses some; the assay was immunoSEQ multiplex PCR. The specimen's table records around 140,000 clones. The sequenced material came from PBMCs. The chain combines TRBV28 with TRBJ1-5; 7 bases are a match to TRBD1. The origin of this receptor is a woman aged 40 to 50 in good health and CMV-seronegative. The CDR3 reads CASSQSPVRGRGSNQPQHF. The CDR3 DNA is TGTGCCAGCAGTCAAAGTCCCGTGAGGGGGCGCGGAAGCAATCAGCCCCAGCATTTT.